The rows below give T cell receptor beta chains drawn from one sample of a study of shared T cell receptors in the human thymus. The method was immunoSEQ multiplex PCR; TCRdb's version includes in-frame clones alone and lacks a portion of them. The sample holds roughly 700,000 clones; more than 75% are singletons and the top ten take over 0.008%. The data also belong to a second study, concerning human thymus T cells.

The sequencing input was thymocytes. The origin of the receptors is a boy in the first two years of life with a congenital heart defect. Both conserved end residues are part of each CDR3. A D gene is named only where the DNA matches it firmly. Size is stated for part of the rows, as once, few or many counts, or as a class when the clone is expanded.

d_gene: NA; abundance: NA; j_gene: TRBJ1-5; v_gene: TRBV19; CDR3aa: CASSISGHNQPQHF; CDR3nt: TGTGCCAGTAGTATATCAGGGCACAATCAGCCCCAGCATTTT
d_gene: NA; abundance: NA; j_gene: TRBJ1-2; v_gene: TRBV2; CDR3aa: CASSENRTRPAISGYTF; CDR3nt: TGTGCCAGCAGTGAAAACAGGACACGTCCCGCTATCTCTGGCTACACCTTC
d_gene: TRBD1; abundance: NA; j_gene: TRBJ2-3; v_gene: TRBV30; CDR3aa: CAWSRGLTDTQYF; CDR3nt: TGTGCCTGGAGCAGGGGGCTCACAGATACGCAGTATTTT
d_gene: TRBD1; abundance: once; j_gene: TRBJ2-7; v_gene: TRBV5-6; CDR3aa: CASSLLGTAPPYEQYF; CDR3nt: TGTGCCAGCAGCTTGTTAGGGACAGCCCCGCCCTACGAGCAGTACTTC
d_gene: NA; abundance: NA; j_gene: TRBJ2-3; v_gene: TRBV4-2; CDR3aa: CASSHRAGTSTDTQYF; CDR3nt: TGTGCCAGCAGCCACAGGGCGGGGACTAGCACAGATACGCAGTATTTT
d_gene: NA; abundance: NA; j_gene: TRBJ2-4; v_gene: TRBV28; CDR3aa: CASSRLSRVGNIQYF; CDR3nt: TGTGCCAGCAGCCGGCTCAGCAGGGTGGGGAACATTCAGTACTTC
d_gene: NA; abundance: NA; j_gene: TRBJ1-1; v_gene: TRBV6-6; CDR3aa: CASSYSEDRASTEAFF; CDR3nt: TGTGCCAGCAGTTACTCGGAAGACAGAGCTTCCACTGAAGCTTTCTTT
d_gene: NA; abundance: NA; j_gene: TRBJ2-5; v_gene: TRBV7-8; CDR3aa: CASSLRRGSSETQYF; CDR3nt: TGTGCCAGCAGCTTGCGTAGGGGGAGTTCGGAGACCCAGTACTTC
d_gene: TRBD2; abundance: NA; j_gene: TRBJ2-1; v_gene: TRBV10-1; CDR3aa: CASSEAGYYNEQFF; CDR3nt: TGCGCCAGCAGTGAAGCGGGGTACTACAATGAGCAGTTCTTC
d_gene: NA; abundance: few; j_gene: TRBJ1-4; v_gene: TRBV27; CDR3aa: CASSLSSGDKLFF; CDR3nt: TGTGCCAGCAGTTTATCGTCCGGGGATAAACTGTTTTTT